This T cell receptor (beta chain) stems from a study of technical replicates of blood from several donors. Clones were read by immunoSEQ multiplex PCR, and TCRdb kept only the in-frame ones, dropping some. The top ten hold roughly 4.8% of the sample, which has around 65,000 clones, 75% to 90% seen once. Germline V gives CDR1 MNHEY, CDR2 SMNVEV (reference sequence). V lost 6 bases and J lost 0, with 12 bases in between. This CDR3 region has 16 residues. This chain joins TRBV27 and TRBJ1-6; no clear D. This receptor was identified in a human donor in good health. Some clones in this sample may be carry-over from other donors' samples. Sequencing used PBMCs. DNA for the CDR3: TGTGCCAGCAGCCCTGGGAGGAGCTCCTATAATTCACCCCTCCACTTT. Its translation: CASSPGRSSYNSPLHF.